Below are 17 T cell receptor beta chains sequenced from a single sample in a study of cytomegalovirus exposure and HLA in healthy donors. PCR used 60 Vbeta primers and 13 Jbeta primers. The repertoire was sequenced with immunoSEQ multiplex PCR; TCRdb's copy has only in-frame clones and lacks some. The repertoire holds about 180,000 clones, with around three quarters as singletons. Sequenced: PBMCs. These receptors all come from a woman aged 25 to 45 in good health and CMV-seronegative.

V is TRBV16 and J is TRBJ2-7; 8 positions match TRBD2. Germline V gives CDR1 KGHSY, CDR2 FQNENV. The CDR3 has 13 residues. Unmatched junction bases numbered 5, after V lost 4 bases and J lost 6 bases. The CDR3 sequence: CASSLPGGGEQYF. The CDR3 DNA reads TGTGCCAGCAGCCTCCCGGGGGGGGGCGAGCAGTACTTC.

The chain recombines TRBV6-7 with TRBJ2-3; unclear D gene. TRBV6-7 counts as an open reading frame of uncertain function. The CDR3 totals 14 residues. V was shortened by 2 bases and J by 0 bases, with 6 bases between the two germline ends. The CDR3 DNA sequence: TGTGCCAGCAGTTACAATCAGAGCACAGATACGCAGTATTTT. Translating it yields CASSYNQSTDTQYF.

The V gene is TRBV30, the J gene TRBJ2-1, with 11 positions matching TRBD2. The CDR3 is 18 residues long. Germline V gene lookup returns CDR1 GTSNPN and CDR2 SVGIG (reference sequence). Trimming removed 4 bases from V and 4 bases from J; junction bases left unmatched: 15. CDR3 DNA sequence: TGTGCCTGGAATCGTTCTAGCGGGGGGCCACTACGATACAATGAGCAGTTCTTC. Translation gives CAWNRSSGGPLRYNEQFF.

The J gene is TRBJ2-7, the V gene TRBV4-1; TRBD2 matches 9 bases. The V segment lost 3 bases and the J segment 3 bases; nucleotides outside the gene matches: 12. The CDR3 is 17 amino acids. The germline V gene has CDR1 MGHRA and CDR2 YSYEKL. The CDR3 coding sequence is TGCGCCAGCAGCCACCTCGTTTCGACTAGCGGCCTCTACGAGCAGTACTTC. Translating it yields CASSHLVSTSGLYEQYF.

The gene calls are TRBV25-1 and TRBJ1-1, with D maybe TRBD1 (5 bases). Trimming pared 4 bases from V and 1 base from J, leaving 10 bases between. Germline CDR1 MGHDK, CDR2 SYGVNS. The CDR3 totals 14 residues. The CDR3 is CASSARASNTEAFF. The CDR3 DNA sequence: TGTGCCAGCAGTGCCAGGGCCTCGAACACTGAAGCTTTCTTT. Full variable domain (outside the CDR3, taken from reference TRBV25-1 and TRBJ1-1): EADIYQTPRYLVIGTGKKITLECSQTMGHDKMYWYQQDPGMELHLIHYSYGVNSTEKGDLSSESTVSRIRTEHFPLTLESARPSHTSQYLCASSARASNTEAFFGQGTRLTVV.

The chain combines TRBV6-1 with TRBJ2-1, with 8 nucleotides matching TRBD2. The CDR3 length is 16 residues. Trimming cost V 3 bases and J 7 bases; bases outside gene matches: 11. The germline gives CDR1 MNHNS, CDR2 SASEGT. The CDR3 is CASSDSPGLVMNEQFF. The DNA for the CDR3 is TGTGCCAGCAGTGATTCCCCGGGACTAGTTATGAATGAGCAGTTCTTC.

The chain joins TRBV21-1 to TRBJ1-6. TRBV21-1 represents a pseudogene. This CDR3 contains 18 residues. CDR3 in amino acids: CASRSVKDGSSYNSPLHF. The CDR3 DNA follows: TGTGCCAGCAGGAGCGTAAAAGACGGAAGCTCCTATAATTCACCCCTCCACTTT.

The CDR3 sequence: CASSPLNRGEKLFF. CDR3 coding DNA: TGTGCCAGCAGCCCCCTAAACAGGGGTGAAAAACTGTTTTTT. The gene calls are TRBV7-8 and TRBJ1-4; 7 bases align to TRBD1. Trimming took 5 bases from V and 7 from J; bases not matched to a gene: 7. This CDR3 has 14 residues. Germline CDR1 is SGHVS and CDR2 is FQNEAQ.

The chain links TRBV5-1 to TRBJ2-1, with TRBD1 identical over 7 bases. The germline V gene encodes CDR1 SGHRS and CDR2 YFSETQ. This CDR3 spans 13 amino acids. Losses at the gene ends were 5 bases for V and 10 bases for J; bases not matched to a gene: 9. For the CDR3, the DNA is TGCGCCAGCAGAGTGAGGGAAGGGGGCGAGCAGTTCTTC. Translation: CASRVREGGEQFF.

The V and J genes are TRBV7-2 and TRBJ1-2; weak D call: TRBD1 (6 bases). Germline CDR1 is SGHTA and CDR2 is FQGNSA. The CDR3 covers 16 residues. Trimming stripped 2 bases from V and 1 base from J, with 14 bases between. The CDR3 DNA is TGTGCCAGCAGCTTAAGGGGGTTCCGGGTTAACTATGGCTACACCTTC. Amino acids: CASSLRGFRVNYGYTF.

This CDR3 reads CASSETGTGLYNEQFF. CDR3 nucleotide sequence: TGTGCCAGCAGCGAAACCGGGACAGGGCTTTACAATGAGCAGTTCTTC. This sequence joins TRBV7-3 and TRBJ2-1; the match to TRBD1 covers 9 bases. V dropped 5 bases and J dropped 4; count of bases not matched to a gene: 9. CDR1 and CDR2 (germline): SGHTA, FQGTGA. The CDR3 length is 16 residues.

This clone was picked up one time. The chain employs TRBV6-6 and TRBJ1-6; TRBD1 aligns across 7 bases. The CDR3 consists of 15 residues. CDR1 and CDR2 (germline): MNHNY, SVGAGI (reference sequence). Trimming removed 7 bases from V and 3 bases from J; junction bases left unmatched: 6. The CDR3 sequence: CASKGTEIYNSPLHF. For the CDR3, the DNA is TGTGCCAGCAAAGGGACAGAAATCTATAATTCACCCCTCCACTTT.

V usage is TRBV27 and J usage is TRBJ1-1, with 7 bases lining up with TRBD1. The CDR3 runs to 15 residues. Per germline, CDR1 MNHEY and CDR2 SMNVEV (reference sequence). With 6 bases clipped from V and 1 base from J, the junction kept 8 bases outside the gene matches. The CDR3 bases are TGTGCCAGCAGGAAACAGGGGACCCCGAACACTGAAGCTTTCTTT. Amino acids: CASRKQGTPNTEAFF.

The CDR3 protein is CASSQDIGQGSYGYTF. The CDR3 region has the DNA TGCGCCAGCAGCCAAGATATAGGACAGGGATCCTATGGCTACACCTTC. The rearrangement uses TRBV4-1 and TRBJ1-2; TRBD1 matches 8 bases. Losses at the gene ends were 0 bases for V and 4 bases for J; bases not matched to a gene: 7. Germline CDR1 MGHRA, CDR2 YSYEKL. CDR3 size: 16 residues.

The rearrangement uses TRBV2 and TRBJ2-1, with a weak D call TRBD1 (6 bases). This CDR3 region has 15 residues. Germline values: CDR1 SNHLY, CDR2 FYNNEI. V dropped 8 bases and J dropped 4 bases, with 18 bases sitting between them. The CDR3 is CASSLFGTQYNEQFF. For the CDR3, the DNA is TGTGCCAGCTCCCTATTTGGGACACAGTACAATGAGCAGTTCTTC. The entire variable domain, with the rest obtained from reference TRBV2 and TRBJ2-1, is as follows: EPEVTQTPSHQVTQMGQEVILRCVPISNHLYFYWYRQILGQKVEFLVSFYNNEISEKSEIFDDQFSVERPDGSNFTLKIRSTKLEDSAMYFCASSLFGTQYNEQFFGPGTRLTVL.

The rearrangement joins TRBV7-2 to TRBJ1-5, with a weak D call TRBD1 (6 bases). The CDR3 totals 13 residues. Trimming removed 5 bases at V and 2 bases at J, with 7 bases between. CDR1 SGHTA and CDR2 FQGNSA come from the germline V gene. The CDR3 region is CASSGQRNQPQHF. For the CDR3, the DNA is TGTGCCAGCAGCGGACAGCGCAATCAGCCCCAGCATTTT.

The chain links TRBV6-5 to TRBJ1-2; 7 bases are shared with TRBD1. Germline CDR1 reads MNHEY; CDR2 reads SVGAGI. The CDR3 extends over 13 amino acids. The V segment lost 5 bases and the J segment 4 bases; nucleotides outside the gene matches: 4. In nucleotides, the CDR3 is TGTGCCAGCAGTCCCACAGGGGTCTATGGCTACACCTTC. This gives the protein CASSPTGVYGYTF.